This T cell receptor (beta chain) was profiled in a study of T cells in Graves' hyperthyroidism and ophthalmopathy. This clonotype was observed many times. Amplified regions were TCR beta CDR3 sequences from RNA transcripts. First-round RT-PCR with HTBI primers amplified the TCR CDR3 region. TCRdb analysed the multiplex PCR reads with MiXCR anew, one entry per CDR3 protein. Here the sample spans about 760,000 distinct CDR3 sequences, approximately 40% being singletons. The CDR3 spans 14 residues. Germline V gene sequence: CDR1 SQVTM, CDR2 ANQGSEA. The V and J ends lost 3 bases and 4 bases, in that order; junction bases with no gene match: 8.

The origin of this receptor is a woman aged 35 to 49 with Graves' hyperthyroidism. The chain combines TRBV29-1 with TRBJ1-2, with 7 nucleotides matching TRBD1. Source material: blood. CDR3 sequence: CSVDVGTASYGYTF. In DNA form, the CDR3 reads TGCAGCGTTGACGTCGGGACAGCTAGCTATGGCTACACCTTC.